This entry concerns a single T cell receptor beta chain. Through a sample-barcoded 5' primer and a J-beta primer mix, a second PCR was run for about 6 to 11 cycles. TCRdb fed the 5' RACE reads into MiXCR, producing one record per CDR3 protein. The table has some 800,000 distinct CDR3 sequences, under 45% seen once. This sample is drawn from a study of blood T cells in healthy people across ages. Total RNA extraction produced at least 5.5 micrograms (per sample) for the study. The receptor was isolated from a man aged 60 to 69 in good health. Sequenced sample: blood.

The CDR3 DNA follows: TGCGCCAGCAGCCCAGAGACCAGGGGAGGAAGCACAGATACGCAGTATTTT. This encodes CASSPETRGGSTDTQYF. The rearrangement uses TRBV4-1 and TRBJ2-3, with D possibly called TRBD1 or TRBD2 (6 bases each). This CDR3 has 17 amino acids. Looked up from germline, CDR1 is MGHRA and CDR2 is YSYEKL. The V end lost 4 bases, the J end lost 0 bases, and 17 bases lay between the germline ends.